Listed below are T cell receptor beta chains from one sample, sequenced in a study of T cell responses to AZD1222 COVID-19 vaccine. Assay: immunoSEQ multiplex PCR; the TCRdb copy retains only in-frame clones and omits some. The data show fewer than 200,000 clones, with around 92% seen just once and 1% to 1.5% held by the top ten. This specimen was peripheral blood, taken on day 0 of AZD1222 vaccination. Receptors were obtained from an adult in good health. Each CDR3 is given with its conserved first and last residue. A D gene is named only where the DNA matches it firmly. Not every row has a clone size; where given, it reads once, few, many or a size class.

J gene	clone size	D gene	V gene	CDR3 DNA	CDR3 protein
TRBJ1-2	.	.	TRBV12-3/TRBV12-4	TGTGCCAGCAACTGGGGGGGGCTCGATGGCTACACCTTC	CASNWGGLDGYTF
TRBJ2-1	.	.	TRBV4-1	TGCGCCAGCAGCCAACCTACCGGGAACAATGAGCAGTTCTTC	CASSQPTGNNEQFF
TRBJ2-7	.	.	TRBV30	TGTGCCCAGGACAGCGTGGCGGGAGAGCAGTACTTC	CAQDSVAGEQYF
TRBJ2-2	.	.	TRBV25-1	TGTGCCAGCAGTGAATTATTCGGCAGGGGAGACGGGGAGCTGTTTTTT	CASSELFGRGDGELFF
TRBJ1-4	once	.	TRBV6-5	TGTGCCAGCAGTTCAGGGGCGGTGGGGGGAGAAAAACTGTTTTTT	CASSSGAVGGEKLFF
TRBJ1-6	.	.	TRBV19	TGTGCCAGTAGTATGGACAGATCGTCCCTTAATTCACCCCTCCACTTT	CASSMDRSSLNSPLHF
TRBJ2-2	.	.	TRBV27	TGTGCCAGCAGTTTAATTCCCGGGAAAGTTGCCGGGGAGCTGTTTTTT	CASSLIPGKVAGELFF
TRBJ2-1	.	.	TRBV19	TGTGCCAGTAGTCCACAGCGGGTATACAATGAGCAGTTCTTC	CASSPQRVYNEQFF
TRBJ2-7	once	.	TRBV9	TGTGCCAGCAGCCTCAATGGGACCAAGCGATTGTCCGAGCAGTACTTC	CASSLNGTKRLSEQYF
TRBJ1-2	.	.	TRBV6-5	TGTGCCAGCAGCGGCAGGGGTTATGGCTACACCTTC	CASSGRGYGYTF